This T cell receptor beta chain emerged from a study of cytomegalovirus exposure and HLA in healthy donors. Across the whole study: The 95 to 150 validation repertoires used the same platform as the 666 first-cohort repertoires, a later analysis reported.

Findings and limits, study-wide: The study put 150 to 200 TCR beta chains on its list as cytomegalovirus-associated. Reportedly, diagnosis of cytomegalovirus status by the classifier showed high specificity and sensitivity.

Produced via immunoSEQ multiplex PCR; TCRdb's table is partial and in-frame only. The sample holds about 180,000 clones, around 86% seen once. V lost 5 bases and J lost 5; bases outside the gene matches: 4. The CDR3 runs to 13 residues. CDR1 is SGHAT, CDR2 FQNNGV, per germline. On this clone itself: Its antigen is undetermined.

V and J are TRBV11-2 and TRBJ2-7; 9 nucleotides align to TRBD1. The sample consisted of PBMCs. This clonotype originated in a young man in good health and CMV-seropositive. CDR3 protein: CASSRDRAHEQYF. CDR3 in DNA: TGTGCCAGCAGCCGGGACAGGGCCCACGAGCAGTACTTC.